This T cell receptor beta chain was found in a study of T cell responses to AZD1222 COVID-19 vaccine. Whole-study findings and limits: Repertoires were collected only later (after the peak T cell response had occurred). There were mostly white British donors and more females than males, and clonal diversity was possibly underestimated.

This clone appeared a single time. What it binds is unknown. The CDR3 runs to 15 residues. Germline V gene lookup returns CDR1 SGHTA and CDR2 FQGNSA. Trimming removed 1 base at V and 3 bases at J, with 11 bases between. Sequencing used immunoSEQ multiplex PCR; TCRdb keeps in-frame clones, though not all of them. The sample contains 120,000 to 150,000 clones, just over 90% of which appear only once. This sequence joins TRBV7-2 and TRBJ2-3, with D perhaps matching TRBD2 (6 bases). The sequences come from peripheral blood, collected on day 0 of MenACWY control vaccination. This TCR was recovered from an adult in good health. CDR3 sequence (DNA): TGTGCCAGCAGCTTAGTTCGGGGGAGAACAGATACGCAGTATTTT. Its protein product is CASSLVRGRTDTQYF.